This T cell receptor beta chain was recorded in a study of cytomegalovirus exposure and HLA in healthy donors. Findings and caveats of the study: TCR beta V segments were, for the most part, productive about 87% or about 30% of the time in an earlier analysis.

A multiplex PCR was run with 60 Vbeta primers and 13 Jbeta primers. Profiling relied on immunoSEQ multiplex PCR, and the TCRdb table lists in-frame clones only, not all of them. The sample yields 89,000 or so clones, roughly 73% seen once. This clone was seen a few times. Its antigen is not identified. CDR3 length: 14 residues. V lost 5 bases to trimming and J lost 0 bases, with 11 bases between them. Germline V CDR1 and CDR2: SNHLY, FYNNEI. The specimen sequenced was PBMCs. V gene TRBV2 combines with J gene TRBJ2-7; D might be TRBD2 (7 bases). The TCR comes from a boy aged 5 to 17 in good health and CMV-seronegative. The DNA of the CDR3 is TGTGCCAGCAGTTGGGGAGGGGGCTCCTACGAGCAGTACTTC. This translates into CASSWGGGSYEQYF.